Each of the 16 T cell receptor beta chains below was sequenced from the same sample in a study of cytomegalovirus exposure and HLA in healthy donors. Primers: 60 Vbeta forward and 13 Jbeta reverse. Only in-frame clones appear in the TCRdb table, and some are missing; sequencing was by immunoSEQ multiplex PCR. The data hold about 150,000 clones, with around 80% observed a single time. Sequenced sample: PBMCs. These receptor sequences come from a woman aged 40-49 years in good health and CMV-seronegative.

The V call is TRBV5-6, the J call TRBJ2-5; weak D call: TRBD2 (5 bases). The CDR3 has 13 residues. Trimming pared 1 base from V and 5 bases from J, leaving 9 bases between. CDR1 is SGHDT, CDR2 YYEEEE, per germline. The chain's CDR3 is CASSLLGGETQYF. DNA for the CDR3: TGTGCCAGCAGCTTGTTAGGAGGCGAGACCCAGTACTTC.

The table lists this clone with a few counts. The DNA of the CDR3 is TGTGCCAGCAGCTCCCCGGGTCGGCGAGTGGGCGAGCAGTACTTC. Translating gives CASSSPGRRVGEQYF. The chain has TRBV11-2 and TRBJ2-7, with D unclear. V was trimmed by 4 bases and J by 6 bases, leaving 19 bases between them. Germline values: CDR1 SGHAT, CDR2 FQNNGV. The CDR3 is 15 residues long.

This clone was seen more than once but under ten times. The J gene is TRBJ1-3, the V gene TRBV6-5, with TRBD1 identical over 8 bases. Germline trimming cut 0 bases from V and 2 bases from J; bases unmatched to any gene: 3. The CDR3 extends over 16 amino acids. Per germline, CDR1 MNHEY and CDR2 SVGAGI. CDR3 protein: CASSYSIQGAGNTIYF. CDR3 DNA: TGTGCCAGCAGTTACTCGATACAGGGGGCTGGAAACACCATATATTTT.

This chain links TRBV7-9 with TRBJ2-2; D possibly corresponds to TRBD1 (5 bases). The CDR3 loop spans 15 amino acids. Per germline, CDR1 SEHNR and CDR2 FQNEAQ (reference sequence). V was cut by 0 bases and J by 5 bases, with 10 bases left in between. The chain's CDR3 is CASSLARVRTGELFF. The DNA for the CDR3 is TGTGCCAGCAGCTTAGCCAGGGTACGAACCGGGGAGCTGTTTTTT.

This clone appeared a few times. The CDR3 DNA sequence: TGTGCCAGCAGTCCGGACAGGGTCCCCTTTAAAGCTTTCTTT. Protein sequence: CASSPDRVPFKAFF. J is TRBJ1-1 and V is TRBV27; the match to TRBD1 covers 8 bases. CDR3 length: 14 amino acids. Germline CDR1 reads MNHEY; CDR2 reads SMNVEV (reference sequence). V trimming: 5 bases; J trimming: 9 bases; junction bases outside the gene matches: 11.

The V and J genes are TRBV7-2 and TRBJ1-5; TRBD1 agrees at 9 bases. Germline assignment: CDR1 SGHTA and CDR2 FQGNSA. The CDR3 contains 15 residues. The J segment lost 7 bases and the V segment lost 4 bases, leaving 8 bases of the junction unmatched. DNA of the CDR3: TGTGCCAGCAGCTCCGGGGGACAGGGATCACAGCCCCAGCATTTT. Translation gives CASSSGGQGSQPQHF.

CDR3 residues: CASTRDRENSPLHF. The CDR3 region has the DNA TGTGCCAGCACCAGGGACAGGGAAAATTCACCCCTCCACTTT. V is TRBV6-1 and J is TRBJ1-6; TRBD1 matches 9 bases. The germline V gene encodes CDR1 MNHNS and CDR2 SASEGT. The trim removed 7 bases at V and 7 bases at J, leaving 5 bases unmatched. The CDR3 length is 14 residues.

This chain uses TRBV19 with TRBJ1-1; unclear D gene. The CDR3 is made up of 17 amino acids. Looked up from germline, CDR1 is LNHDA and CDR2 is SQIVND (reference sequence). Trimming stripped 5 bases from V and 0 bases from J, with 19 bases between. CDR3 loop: CASSEGGLGSMNTEAFF. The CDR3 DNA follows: TGTGCCAGTAGTGAAGGAGGGTTAGGTAGCATGAACACTGAAGCTTTCTTT.

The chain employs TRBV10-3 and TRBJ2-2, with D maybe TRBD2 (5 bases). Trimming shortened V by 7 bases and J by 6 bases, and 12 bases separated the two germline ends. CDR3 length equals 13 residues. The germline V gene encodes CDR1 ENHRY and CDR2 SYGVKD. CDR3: CAITKKEAGELFF. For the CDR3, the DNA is TGTGCCATCACGAAGAAGGAGGCCGGGGAGCTGTTTTTT.

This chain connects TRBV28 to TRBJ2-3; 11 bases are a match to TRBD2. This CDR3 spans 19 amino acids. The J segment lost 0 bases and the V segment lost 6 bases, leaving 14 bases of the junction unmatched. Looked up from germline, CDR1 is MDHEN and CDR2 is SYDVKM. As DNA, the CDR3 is TGTGCCAGCAGATCCAACCTAGCGGGGGGCCCAACTAGCACAGATACGCAGTATTTT. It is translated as CASRSNLAGGPTSTDTQYF.

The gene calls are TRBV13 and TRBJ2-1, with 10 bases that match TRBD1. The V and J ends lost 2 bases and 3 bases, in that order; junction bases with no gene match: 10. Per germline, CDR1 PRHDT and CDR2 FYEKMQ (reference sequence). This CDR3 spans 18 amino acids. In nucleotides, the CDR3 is TGTGCCAGCAGCTTACCCAACCCCGACAGGGGGCTCTACAATGAGCAGTTCTTC. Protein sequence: CASSLPNPDRGLYNEQFF.

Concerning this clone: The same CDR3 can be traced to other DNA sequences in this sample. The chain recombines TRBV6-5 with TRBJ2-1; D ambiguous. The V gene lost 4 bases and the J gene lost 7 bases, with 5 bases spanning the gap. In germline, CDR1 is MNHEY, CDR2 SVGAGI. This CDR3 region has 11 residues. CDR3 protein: CASSFLNEQFF. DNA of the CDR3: TGTGCCAGCAGTTTCCTAAATGAGCAGTTCTTC.

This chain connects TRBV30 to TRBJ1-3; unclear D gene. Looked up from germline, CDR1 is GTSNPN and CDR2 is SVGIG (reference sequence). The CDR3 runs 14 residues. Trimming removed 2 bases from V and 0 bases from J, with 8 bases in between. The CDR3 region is CAWSWYSSGNTIYF. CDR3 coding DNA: TGTGCCTGGAGTTGGTACAGCTCTGGAAACACCATATATTTT. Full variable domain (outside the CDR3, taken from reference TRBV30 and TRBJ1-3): SQTIHQWPATLVQPVGSPLSLECTVEGTSNPNLYWYRQAAGRGLQLLFYSVGIGQISSEVPQNLSASRPQDRQFILSSKKLLLSDSGFYLCAWSWYSSGNTIYFGEGSWLTVV.

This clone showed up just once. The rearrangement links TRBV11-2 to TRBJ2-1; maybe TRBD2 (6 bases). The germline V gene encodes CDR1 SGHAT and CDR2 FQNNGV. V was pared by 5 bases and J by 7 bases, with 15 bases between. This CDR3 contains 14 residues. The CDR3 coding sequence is TGTGCCAGCAGCCAGACTAGTGGTTTTAATGAGCAGTTCTTC. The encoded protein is CASSQTSGFNEQFF.

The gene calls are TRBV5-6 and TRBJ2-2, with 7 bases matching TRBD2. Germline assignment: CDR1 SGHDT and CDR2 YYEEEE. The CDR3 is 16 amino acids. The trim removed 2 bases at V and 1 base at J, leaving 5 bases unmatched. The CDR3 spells CASSFSPSGNTGELFF. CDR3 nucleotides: TGTGCCAGCAGCTTTTCTCCTAGCGGGAACACCGGGGAGCTGTTTTTT.

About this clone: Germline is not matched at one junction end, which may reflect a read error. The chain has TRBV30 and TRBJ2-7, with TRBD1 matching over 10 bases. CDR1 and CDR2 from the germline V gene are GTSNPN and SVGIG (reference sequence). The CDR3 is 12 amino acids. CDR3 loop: CAWSVRGTGAHF. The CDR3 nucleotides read TGTGCCTGGAGTGTAAGGGGGACAGGGGCGCACTTC. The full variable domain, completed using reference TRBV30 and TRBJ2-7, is SQTIHQWPATLVQPVGSPLSLECTVEGTSNPNLYWYRQAAGRGLQLLFYSVGIGQISSEVPQNLSASRPQDRQFILSSKKLLLSDSGFYLCAWSVRGTGAHFGPGTRLTVT.